This T cell receptor beta chain stems from a study of T cells in tuberculosis. Points on this clone: The antigen remains unidentified.

The method was immunoSEQ multiplex PCR; TCRdb's version includes in-frame clones alone and lacks a portion of them. Of 30,000 to 35,000 clones in the sample, less than 95% were seen once. The junction had 12 bases not matched to a gene; V was cut back by 3 bases and J by 8 bases. Per germline, CDR1 SNHLY and CDR2 FYNNEI. There are 16 residues in the CDR3. Study-level points and caveats: Using the GMM-specific repertoire gave around 90% accuracy versus over 60% with motifs. Active tuberculosis cases were adults; controls were adolescents.

V is TRBV2 and J is TRBJ2-1; TRBD2 agrees at 8 bases. This receptor was taken from a donor between 5 and 29 years old with latent tuberculosis or without tuberculosis infection. Some clones in this sample may be carry-over from other donors' samples. The specimen sequenced was PBMCs. CDR3 coding DNA: TGTGCCAGCAGTGACCAACGGGGGGGGGACCTGGATGAGCAGTTCTTC. Residues: CASSDQRGGDLDEQFF.